Following are 5 T cell receptor beta chains from one sample sequenced in a study of T-cell reconstitution after alpha-beta-depleted transplantation in children. Unique molecular identifiers were used in preparing the TCRbeta library. TCRdb used MiXCR to reprocess the PCR reads, holding one entry per CDR3 protein. Of 170,000 or so distinct CDR3 sequences listed, more than 6.5% are singletons. Sequencing was performed on PBMCs from the stem cell graft donor, taken from the stem cell graft. The receptors derive from a human donor who donated a stem cell graft to a child with Wiskott-Aldrich syndrome.

This clonotype was counted at least ten times. Its ends do not fully match the called genes, so a read error is possible. V and J are TRBV9 and TRBJ1-2, with D possibly TRBD1 on 5 matching bases. From germline, CDR1 is SGDLS and CDR2 YYNGEE. The CDR3 runs 12 residues. The CDR3 protein is CASSVGQSRASF. The DNA of the CDR3 is TGTGCCAGCAGCGTAGGACAGAGCAGAGCCTCCTTC. Based on the CDR3 plus reference TRBV9 and TRBJ1-2, the full variable domain is DSGVTQTPKHLITATGQRVTLRCSPRSGDLSVYWYQQSLDQGLQFLIQYYNGEERAKGNILERFSAQQFPDLHSELNLSSLELGDSALYFCASSVGQSRASFGSGTRLTVV.

The chain recombines TRBV5-1 with TRBJ2-5; D call uncertain. The CDR3 consists of 14 residues. Trimming pared 4 bases from V and 1 base from J, leaving 11 bases between. CDR1 SGHRS and CDR2 YFSETQ come from the germline V gene. The CDR3 sequence: CASSPEPRQETQYF. CDR3 nucleotides: TGCGCCAGCAGCCCCGAGCCCCGCCAAGAGACCCAGTACTTC.

The V call is TRBV20-1, the J call TRBJ1-2, with a tentative D call TRBD1 (5 bases). The V gene's germline CDR1 is DFQATT and CDR2 SNEGSKA (reference sequence). V lost 5 bases and J 3 bases, leaving 10 bases between the germline ends. The CDR3 sequence is 12 residues long. The CDR3 sequence: CSAPGQDYGYTF. CDR3 nucleotide sequence: TGCAGTGCTCCCGGACAAGACTATGGCTACACCTTC.

This clonotype occurred many times. This rearrangement joins TRBV5-1 to TRBJ2-7, with D perhaps matching TRBD1 (6 bases). Trimming cost V 0 bases and J 3 bases, with 13 bases left between them. In germline, CDR1 is SGHRS, CDR2 YFSETQ. This CDR3 has 15 residues. The CDR3 nucleotides are TGCGCCAGCAGCTTGGGGACAGTTTCCGTCTACGAGCAGTACTTC. This gives the protein CASSLGTVSVYEQYF.

V is TRBV5-4 and J is TRBJ2-2, with D unresolved. Germline V gene data show CDR1 as SGHNT and CDR2 as YYREEE (reference sequence). The CDR3 runs 13 residues. The V gene lost 3 bases and the J gene lost 4 bases, with 7 bases spanning the gap. DNA for the CDR3: TGTGCCAGCAGCTCCCGGGTCACCGGGGAGCTGTTTTTT. It translates to CASSSRVTGELFF.